What follows are 9 T cell receptor beta chains derived from one specimen sequenced in a study of blood T cell repertoires in COVID-19. The assay was immunoSEQ multiplex PCR, and TCRdb's table has in-frame clones only and misses some. The sample lists about 190,000 clones; roughly 84% were seen once. The sequencing input was PBMCs or T cells enriched from blood (not recorded which). The receptors come from a woman in her 30s who had been exposed to COVID-19.

The CDR3 sequence is CASRADGGQPQHF. CDR3 sequence (DNA): TGCGCCAGCAGAGCTGACGGAGGTCAGCCCCAGCATTTT. This chain uses TRBV5-1 with TRBJ1-5; D remains ambiguous. This CDR3 comprises 13 residues. Germline loops: CDR1 SGHRS, CDR2 YFSETQ. V lost 5 bases and J 6 bases, leaving 12 bases between the germline ends.

The genes are TRBV18 and TRBJ2-2; 9 nucleotides align to TRBD1. The CDR3 is made up of 16 amino acids. Trimming at V came to 9 bases and at J to 1 base, leaving 9 bases not matched to a gene. Germline lookup yields CDR1 KGHSH and CDR2 LQKENI. CDR3: CASLAPGQGNTGELFF. CDR3 nucleotide sequence: TGTGCCAGTCTAGCCCCGGGACAGGGGAACACCGGGGAGCTGTTTTTT. The full variable domain, its missing parts supplied by reference TRBV18 and TRBJ2-2, is NAGVMQNPRHLVRRRGQEARLRCSPMKGHSHVYWYRQLPEEGLKFMVYLQKENIIDESGMPKERFSAEFPKEGPSILRIQQVVRGDSAAYFCASLAPGQGNTGELFFGEGSRLTVL.

This clone has more than one count but fewer than ten. This chain joins TRBV19 and TRBJ2-1; 8 bases map to TRBD2. V was pared by 3 bases and J by 3 bases, with 4 bases of the junction left unmatched. Germline V gene sequence: CDR1 LNHDA, CDR2 SQIVND (reference sequence). The length of the CDR3 is 15 residues. The CDR3 sequence: CASSIKRGFYNEQFF. The CDR3 region has the DNA TGTGCCAGTAGTATCAAGCGGGGGTTCTACAATGAGCAGTTCTTC.

V gene TRBV5-1 combines with J gene TRBJ2-3; TRBD2 matches at 7 bases. Losses at the gene ends were 4 bases for V and 2 bases for J; bases not matched to a gene: 7. This CDR3 spans 15 amino acids. The germline V gene encodes CDR1 SGHRS and CDR2 YFSETQ. The DNA of the CDR3 is TGCGCCAGCAGCGAGACTAGCCACCTCACAGATACGCAGTATTTT. Its protein product is CASSETSHLTDTQYF. The entire variable domain, with the rest obtained from reference TRBV5-1 and TRBJ2-3, is as follows: KAGVTQTPRYLIKTRGQQVTLSCSPISGHRSVSWYQQTPGQGLQFLFEYFSETQRNKGNFPGRFSGRQFSNSRSEMNVSTLELGDSALYLCASSETSHLTDTQYFGPGTRLTVL.

The chain has TRBV3-1 (or the pseudogene TRBV3-2) and TRBJ2-2; D call uncertain. CDR1 and CDR2 from the germline V gene are LGHDT and YNNKEL (reference sequence). The V end lost 0 bases, the J end lost 5 bases, and 10 bases lay between the germline ends. The CDR3 contains 15 residues. CDR3 bases: TGTGCCAGCAGCCAAGATCGAGTACGAACCGGGGAGCTGTTTTTT. Translating gives CASSQDRVRTGELFF.

This chain links TRBV29-1 with TRBJ2-2; maybe TRBD1 (5 bases). The V gene lost 4 bases and the J gene lost 12 bases, with 24 bases spanning the gap. The CDR3 has 15 amino acids. Germline V gene sequence: CDR1 SQVTM, CDR2 ANQGSEA. The CDR3 sequence: CSVATSRIGVGKLFF. The CDR3 nucleotides read TGCAGCGTTGCCACGTCCCGGATAGGGGTAGGGAAGCTGTTTTTT.

The J gene is TRBJ1-5, the V gene TRBV5-8; D gene ambiguous. Germline CDR1 SGHTS, CDR2 YDEGEE. The CDR3 is 15 residues long. V lost 4 bases, J lost 9 bases, and 20 bases lay in between. The CDR3 protein is CASSLRVGEKRPQHF. Here the CDR3 DNA reads TGTGCCAGCAGCCTACGTGTCGGAGAAAAACGGCCCCAGCATTTT.

This clone was found once. The chain is built from TRBV6-2 or TRBV6-3 and TRBJ2-1; 9 nucleotides line up with TRBD2. The CDR3 is made up of 20 amino acids. V lost 2 bases, J lost 0 bases, and 14 bases stayed unmatched. Germline V CDR1 and CDR2: MNHEY, SVGEGT. CDR3 protein: CASSYHFPGLAESSYNEQFF. The CDR3 region has the DNA TGTGCCAGCAGTTACCACTTTCCGGGACTAGCAGAGAGCTCCTACAATGAGCAGTTCTTC.

This chain connects TRBV30 to TRBJ2-2; 10 bases line up with TRBD2. The V gene end was trimmed by 0 bases and the J gene end by 3 bases; junction bases not matched to a gene: 4. The germline gives CDR1 GTSNPN, CDR2 SVGIG (reference sequence). CDR3 length: 16 amino acids. The DNA of the CDR3 is TGTGCCTGGAGTGTATGGACTAGCGGTTACACCGGGGAGCTGTTTTTT. Protein sequence: CAWSVWTSGYTGELFF.